The entry below gives a single T cell receptor beta chain sequence along with its context. Its antigen is still unknown. The input lacks base qualities; no much larger clone sits a single base away. These data originate in a study of shared clonotypes between healthy human individuals (TCRdb year 2020). With regard to the full study: The cohort included three men and a couple of women between 18 and 49 years of age. For each donor, CD4 naive and CD4 memory were each run on three plates, CD8 naive on two plates, and CD8 memory on one plate. The study deeply sequenced blood TCR repertoires of five healthy adults to estimate repertoire size and the extent of clonotype sharing between individuals. To increase sequencing depth and limit assay-specific biases, TCR repertoire library preparation and sequencing were carried out by different laboratories using diverse techniques. Between about 0.8 and 9 billion PBMCs per donor were obtained by leukapheresis. What the study reported, not specific to this receptor: Incomplete sequencing was indicated by rarefaction of sorted-subset datasets, despite the large sequencing depth. When several donors were compared, the shared fraction of clonotypes was 5% to 6.5% for naive CD4, roughly 3.3% for naive CD8, 2.3% for memory CD4, and 0.4% for memory CD8. Sampling was restricted to blood, and TCR repertoires in tissues likely differ from the TCR repertoires found in blood. Pairwise subsampling led to the expectation that sequencing depth would affect the degree of clonotype sharing among donors. Naive subsets generally had larger estimated clonotype richness than memory subsets. The small number of donors limited the genetic and exposure-history diversity represented. Clonotypes shared by all four sorted-subset donors showed higher generation probabilities than non-shared clonotypes.

Donors were healthy HIV-negative adults with no recently reported acute infections or vaccinations. Every donor was a Caucasian adult residing in Nashville, Tennessee, USA. CD4+ T cells were enriched through magnetic negative selection, after which naive cells were positively selected on CD45RA and the remaining negative fraction served as the memory subset. Blood was collected by leukapheresis, and PBMCs were isolated by Ficoll-Histopaque density gradient centrifugation and then cryopreserved in liquid nitrogen vapor phase. Analytical flow cytometry was used to check the purity and quantity of every magnetically sorted T cell population. Each sorted fraction had its genomic DNA isolated and then quantified by UV absorbance on a Nanodrop 2000c. The germline V gene specifies KGHSH as CDR1 and LQKENI as CDR2. The germline V end is reduced by 3 bases and the J end by 1 base; junction bases left unmatched: 9. Spanning cysteine to phenylalanine, the CDR3 consists of 18 amino acids. Only the CDR3 part of the read is kept: 54 bases, read in frame from the first base.

TCR CDR3 regions were amplified from genomic DNA by multiplex PCR using the deep immunoSEQ assay. Genomic DNA extracted from each cell subset was distributed evenly over all wells of several immunoSEQ 96-well plates, and each plate served as one replicate. For sorted subsets, around 200 ng genomic DNA, equal to approximately 30,000 T cell genomes, was loaded into each replicate PCR. Purified libraries were quantified with a Qubit 3.0 fluorometer, sized on a Bioanalyzer 2100, and re-quantified with the KAPA Library Quantification kit. Every immunoSEQ 96-well plate was sequenced on a separate single-read 150-cycle Illumina NextSeq 550 flow cell. The published analysis was carried out like this. Because only junctional sequences without quality scores were contained in the immunoSEQ output, filtering matching that applied to full-length reads could not be performed. Sequences were annotated with PyIR, a Python wrapper for IgBLAST v1.9, and V/J genes and CDR3 were assigned using IMGT germline references. Any read was removed if the V/J assignment was weak (E-value above 1e-6), the CDR3 was missing, or the read contained stop codons, out-of-frame junctions, or ambiguous translated residues. V3J clonotypes were defined as sequences sharing an identical inferred V gene, J gene, and CDR3 amino acid sequence. Percentage overlap between repertoires was calculated by dividing the number of shared unique clonotypes by the size of the smaller repertoire. Repertoire richness was assessed with RTK rarefaction, the Chao1 estimator, and Recon v2.1 estimates of unobserved clonotypes. For all TCRbeta clonotypes obtained by the gDNA method from a few donors, generation probabilities were computed with OLGA. Imported from immuneACCESS, the table was reduced by TCRdb to in-frame sequences with V and J called. These copies leave out some clones; in studies compared against another copy, an unresolved V gene accounts for under half, and the cause of the remainder is not known. The V and J calls and clone size were taken over from that table, and D and trimming were inferred from the DNA. Across this sample there are over a million clones, with 95% to 97% seen only once. The ten largest clones take up roughly 1.2% of the sample.

Recombination linked TRBV18 to TRBJ2-6; 7 nucleotides in the junction match TRBD2. The material sequenced was naive CD4+ T cells sorted from blood. This specimen's cell subset or site label, per the study, means: CD45RA+ positively selected. This receptor was identified in a young man in good health. The nucleotide sequence reads as follows: TGTGCCAGCTCACCCCTAGCGGCTAGTACTTCTGGGGCCAACGTCCTGACTTTC. This encodes CASSPLAASTSGANVLTF.